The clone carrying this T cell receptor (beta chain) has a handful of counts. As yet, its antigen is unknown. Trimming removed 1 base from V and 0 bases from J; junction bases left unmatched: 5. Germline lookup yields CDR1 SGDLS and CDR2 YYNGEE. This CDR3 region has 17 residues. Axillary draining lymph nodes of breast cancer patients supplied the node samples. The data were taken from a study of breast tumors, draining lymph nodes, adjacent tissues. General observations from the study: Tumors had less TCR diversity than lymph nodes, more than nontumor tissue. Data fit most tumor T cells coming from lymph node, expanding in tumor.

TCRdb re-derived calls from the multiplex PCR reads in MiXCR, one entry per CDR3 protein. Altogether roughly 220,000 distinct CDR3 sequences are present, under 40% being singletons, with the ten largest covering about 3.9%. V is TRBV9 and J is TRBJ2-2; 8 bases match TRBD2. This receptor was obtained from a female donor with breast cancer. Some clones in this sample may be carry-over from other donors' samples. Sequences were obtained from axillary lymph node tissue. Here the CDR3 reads CASSVPSGRANTGELFF. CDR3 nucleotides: TGTGCCAGCAGCGTACCCTCCGGGAGGGCGAACACCGGGGAGCTGTTTTTT.